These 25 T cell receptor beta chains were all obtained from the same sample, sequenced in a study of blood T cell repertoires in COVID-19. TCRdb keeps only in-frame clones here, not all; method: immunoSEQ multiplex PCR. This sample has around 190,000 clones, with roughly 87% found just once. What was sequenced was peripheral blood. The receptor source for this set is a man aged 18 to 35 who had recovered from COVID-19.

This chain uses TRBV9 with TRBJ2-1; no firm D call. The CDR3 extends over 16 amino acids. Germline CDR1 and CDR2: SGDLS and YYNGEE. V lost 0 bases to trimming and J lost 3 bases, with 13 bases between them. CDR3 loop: CASSVERLVGYNEQFF. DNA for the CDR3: TGTGCCAGCAGCGTAGAGAGGCTAGTAGGCTACAATGAGCAGTTCTTC.

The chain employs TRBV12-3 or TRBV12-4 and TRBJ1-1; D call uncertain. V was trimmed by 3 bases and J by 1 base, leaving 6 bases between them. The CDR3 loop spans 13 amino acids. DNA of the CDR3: TGTGCCAGCAGTTTTGGCAAGAACACTGAAGCTTTCTTT. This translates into CASSFGKNTEAFF.

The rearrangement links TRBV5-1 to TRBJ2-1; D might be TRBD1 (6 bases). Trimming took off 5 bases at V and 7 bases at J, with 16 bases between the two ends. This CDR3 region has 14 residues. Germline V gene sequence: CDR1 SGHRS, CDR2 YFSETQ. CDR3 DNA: TGCGCCAGCAGTACCAGGCAGGGGTGGAATGAGCAGTTCTTC. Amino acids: CASSTRQGWNEQFF.

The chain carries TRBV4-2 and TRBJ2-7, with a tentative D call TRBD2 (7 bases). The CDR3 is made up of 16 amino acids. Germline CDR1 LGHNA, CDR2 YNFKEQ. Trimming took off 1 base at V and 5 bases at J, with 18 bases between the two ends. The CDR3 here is CASSQGGAGDVHEQYF. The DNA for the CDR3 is TGTGCCAGCAGCCAAGGGGGGGCGGGAGATGTCCACGAGCAGTACTTC.

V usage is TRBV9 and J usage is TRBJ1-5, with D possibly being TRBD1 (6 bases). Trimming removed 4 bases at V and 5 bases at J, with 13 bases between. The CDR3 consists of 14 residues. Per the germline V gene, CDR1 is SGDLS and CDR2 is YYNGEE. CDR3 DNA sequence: TGTGCCAGCAGCCAAGACAGGACTTATCAGCCCCAGCATTTT. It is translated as CASSQDRTYQPQHF.

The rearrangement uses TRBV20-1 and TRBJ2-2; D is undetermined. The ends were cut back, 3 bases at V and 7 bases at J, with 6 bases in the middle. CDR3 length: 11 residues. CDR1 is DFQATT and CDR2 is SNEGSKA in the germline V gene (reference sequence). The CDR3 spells CSASVYGELFF. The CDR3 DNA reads TGCAGTGCTAGCGTTTACGGGGAGCTGTTTTTT.

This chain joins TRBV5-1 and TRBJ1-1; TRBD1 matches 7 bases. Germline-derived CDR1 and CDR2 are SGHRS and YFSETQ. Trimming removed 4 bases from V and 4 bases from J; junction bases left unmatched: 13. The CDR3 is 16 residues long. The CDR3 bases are TGCGCCAGCAGCCCCGGGACAGCCCCAATCAGCACTGAAGCTTTCTTT. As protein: CASSPGTAPISTEAFF.

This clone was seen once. CDR3 nucleotides: TGTGCCAGCAGTTACGAGCTAGCGGGAGCCATTAATGGAGATACGCAGTATTTT. Protein product: CASSYELAGAINGDTQYF. This chain links TRBV6-2 or TRBV6-3 with TRBJ2-3; TRBD2 agrees at 10 bases. V lost 2 bases, J lost 5 bases, and 13 bases stayed unmatched. The CDR3 is 18 amino acids. Germline CDR1 is MNHEY and CDR2 is SVGEGT.

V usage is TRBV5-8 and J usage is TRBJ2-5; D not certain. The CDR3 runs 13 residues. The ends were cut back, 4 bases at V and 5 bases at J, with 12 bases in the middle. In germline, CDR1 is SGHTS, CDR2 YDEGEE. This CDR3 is CASSRFSWETQYF. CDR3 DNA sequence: TGTGCCAGCAGCCGGTTTAGTTGGGAGACCCAGTACTTC.

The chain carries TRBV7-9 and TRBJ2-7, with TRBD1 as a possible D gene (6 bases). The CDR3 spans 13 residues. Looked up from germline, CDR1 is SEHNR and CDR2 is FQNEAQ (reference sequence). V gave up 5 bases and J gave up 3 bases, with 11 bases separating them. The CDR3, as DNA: TGTGCCAGCAGCGTAGGACAGTACTACGAGCAGTACTTC. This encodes CASSVGQYYEQYF.

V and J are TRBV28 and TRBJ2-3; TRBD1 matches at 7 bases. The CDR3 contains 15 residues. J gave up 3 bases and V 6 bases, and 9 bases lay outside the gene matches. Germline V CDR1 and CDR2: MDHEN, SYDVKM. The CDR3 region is CASSYLTTGTDTQYF. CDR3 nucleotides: TGTGCCAGCAGCTACCTAACGACAGGGACAGATACGCAGTATTTT.

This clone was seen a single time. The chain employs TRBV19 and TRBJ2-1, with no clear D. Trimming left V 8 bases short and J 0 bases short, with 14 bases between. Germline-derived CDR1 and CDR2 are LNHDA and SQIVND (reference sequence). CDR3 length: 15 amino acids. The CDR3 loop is CASAYIFGSYNEQFF. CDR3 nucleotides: TGTGCCAGTGCATACATCTTTGGCTCCTACAATGAGCAGTTCTTC. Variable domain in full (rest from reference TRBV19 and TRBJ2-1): DGGITQSPKYLFRKEGQNVTLSCEQNLNHDAMYWYRQDPGQGLRLIYYSQIVNDFQKGDIAEGYSVSREKKESFPLTVTSAQKNPTAFYLCASAYIFGSYNEQFFGPGTRLTVL.

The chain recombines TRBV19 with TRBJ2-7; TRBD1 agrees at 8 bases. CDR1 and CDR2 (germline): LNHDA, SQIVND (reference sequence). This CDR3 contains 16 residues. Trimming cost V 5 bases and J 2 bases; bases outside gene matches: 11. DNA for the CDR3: TGTGCCAGTAGTCCTACAGGGGGGACAGTTCCCTACGAGCAGTACTTC. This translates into CASSPTGGTVPYEQYF. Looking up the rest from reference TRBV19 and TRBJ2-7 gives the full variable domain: DGGITQSPKYLFRKEGQNVTLSCEQNLNHDAMYWYRQDPGQGLRLIYYSQIVNDFQKGDIAEGYSVSREKKESFPLTVTSAQKNPTAFYLCASSPTGGTVPYEQYFGPGTRLTVT.

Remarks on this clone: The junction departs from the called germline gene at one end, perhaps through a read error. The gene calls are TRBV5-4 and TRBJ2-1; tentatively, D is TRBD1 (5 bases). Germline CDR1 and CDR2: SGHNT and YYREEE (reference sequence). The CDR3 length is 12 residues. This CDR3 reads CASSLDSMGRIF. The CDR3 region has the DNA TGTGCCAGCAGCTTGGATAGCATGGGGCGGATCTTC. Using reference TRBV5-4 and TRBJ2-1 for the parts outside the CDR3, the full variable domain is ETGVTQSPTHLIKTRGQQVTLRCSSQSGHNTVSWYQQALGQGPQFIFQYYREEENGRGNFPPRFSGLQFPNYSSELNVNALELDDSALYLCASSLDSMGRIFGPGTRLTVL.

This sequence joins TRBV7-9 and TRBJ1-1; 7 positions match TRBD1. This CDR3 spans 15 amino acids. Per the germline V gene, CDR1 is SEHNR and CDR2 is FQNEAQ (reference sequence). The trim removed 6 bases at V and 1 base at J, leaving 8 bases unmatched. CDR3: CASSSRTGPNTEAFF. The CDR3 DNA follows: TGTGCCAGCAGTTCCCGGACAGGACCGAACACTGAAGCTTTCTTT.

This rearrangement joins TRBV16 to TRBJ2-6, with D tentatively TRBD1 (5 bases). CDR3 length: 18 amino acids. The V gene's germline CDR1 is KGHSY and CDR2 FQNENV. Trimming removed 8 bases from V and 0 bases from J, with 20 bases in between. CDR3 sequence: CASSKWGSLNSGANVLTF. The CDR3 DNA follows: TGTGCCAGCTCCAAGTGGGGCAGCTTAAACTCTGGGGCCAACGTCCTGACTTTC.

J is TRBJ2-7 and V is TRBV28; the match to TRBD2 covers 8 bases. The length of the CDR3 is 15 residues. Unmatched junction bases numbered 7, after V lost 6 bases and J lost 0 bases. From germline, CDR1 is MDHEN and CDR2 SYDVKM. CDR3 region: CASSSTGTSSYEQYF. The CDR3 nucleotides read TGTGCCAGCAGCTCAACCGGGACTAGCTCCTACGAGCAGTACTTC.

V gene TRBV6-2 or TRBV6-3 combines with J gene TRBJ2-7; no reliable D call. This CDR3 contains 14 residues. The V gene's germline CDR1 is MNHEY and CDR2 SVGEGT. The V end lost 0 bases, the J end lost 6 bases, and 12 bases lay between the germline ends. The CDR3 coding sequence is TGTGCCAGCAGTTACTCTGTGGTTACGGTCGAGCAGTACTTC. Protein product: CASSYSVVTVEQYF.

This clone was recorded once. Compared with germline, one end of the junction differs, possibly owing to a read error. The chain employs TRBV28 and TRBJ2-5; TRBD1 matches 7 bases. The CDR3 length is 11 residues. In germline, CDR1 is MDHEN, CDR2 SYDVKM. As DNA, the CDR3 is TGTGCCAGCAGTTCTACCGGGACAGTGAACTTC. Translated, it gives CASSSTGTVNF.

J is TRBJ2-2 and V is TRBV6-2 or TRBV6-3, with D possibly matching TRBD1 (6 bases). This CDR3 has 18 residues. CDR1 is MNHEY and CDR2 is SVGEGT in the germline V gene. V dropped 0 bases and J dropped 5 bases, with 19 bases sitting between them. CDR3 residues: CASSYSIEPGEKTGELFF. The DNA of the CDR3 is TGTGCCAGCAGTTACTCGATAGAGCCAGGGGAAAAGACCGGGGAGCTGTTTTTT.

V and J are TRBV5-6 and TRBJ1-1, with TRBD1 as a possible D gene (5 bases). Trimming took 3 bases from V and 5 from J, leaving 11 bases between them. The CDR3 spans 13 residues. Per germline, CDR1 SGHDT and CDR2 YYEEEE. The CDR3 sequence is CASSWQGNTEAFF. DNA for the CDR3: TGTGCCAGCAGCTGGCAGGGTAATACTGAAGCTTTCTTT.

The CDR3 sequence: CASSVQGDRRETQYF. CDR3 nucleotide sequence: TGTGCCAGCAGCGTCCAGGGAGACAGGAGGGAGACCCAGTACTTC. The chain has TRBV9 and TRBJ2-5; D may be TRBD1 (6 bases). V was cut by 2 bases and J by 5 bases, with 16 bases left in between. CDR1 and CDR2 (germline): SGDLS, YYNGEE. CDR3 length: 15 amino acids.

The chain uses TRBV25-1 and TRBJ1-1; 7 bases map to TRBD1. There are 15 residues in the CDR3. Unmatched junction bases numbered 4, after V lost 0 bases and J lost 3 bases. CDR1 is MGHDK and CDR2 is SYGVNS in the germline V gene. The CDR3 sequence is CASSEYRQGYTEAFF. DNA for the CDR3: TGTGCCAGCAGTGAATACAGACAGGGCTACACTGAAGCTTTCTTT.

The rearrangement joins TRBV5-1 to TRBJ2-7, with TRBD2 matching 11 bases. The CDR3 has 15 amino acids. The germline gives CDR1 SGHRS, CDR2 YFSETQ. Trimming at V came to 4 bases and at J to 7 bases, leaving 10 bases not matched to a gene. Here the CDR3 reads CASSLQTSGKREQYF. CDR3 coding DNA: TGCGCCAGCAGCCTCCAGACTAGCGGGAAGAGGGAGCAGTACTTC.

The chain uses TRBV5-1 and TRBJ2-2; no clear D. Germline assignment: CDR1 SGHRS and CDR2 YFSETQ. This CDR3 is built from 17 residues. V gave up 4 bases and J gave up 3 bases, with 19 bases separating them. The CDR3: CASSQRLTTEYTGELFF. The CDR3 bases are TGCGCCAGCAGCCAACGCCTTACGACTGAGTACACCGGGGAGCTGTTTTTT. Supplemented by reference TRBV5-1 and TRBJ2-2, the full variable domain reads KAGVTQTPRYLIKTRGQQVTLSCSPISGHRSVSWYQQTPGQGLQFLFEYFSETQRNKGNFPGRFSGRQFSNSRSEMNVSTLELGDSALYLCASSQRLTTEYTGELFFGEGSRLTVL.